The T cell receptor beta chain described here comes from a study of CD8 T cells in ankylosing spondylitis. The table lists this clonotype with a few counts. The antigen is unknown. The V end lost 3 bases, the J end lost 5 bases, and 14 bases lay between the germline ends. This CDR3 region has 14 residues. MiXCR was run by TCRdb on the 5' RACE reads, yielding one entry per CDR3 protein. The sample carries 200,000 to 250,000 distinct CDR3 sequences, more than 25% recorded once. Study outcomes and limitations: Earlier studies detected some motif variants in reactive arthritis synovial fluid and blood.

The chain couples TRBV12-3 or TRBV12-4 to TRBJ2-7, with a tentative D call TRBD1 (6 bases). Source material: blood, either unsorted or a sorted T cell fraction (not recorded which). The TCR comes from a male donor with ankylosing spondylitis or in good health (not recorded which). CDR3 in DNA: TGTGCCAGCAGTTTTATGCAGGGGTCCCACGAGCAGTACTTC. It specifies CASSFMQGSHEQYF.